This T cell receptor beta chain was sequenced during a study of CD8 T cells in Susac syndrome. This CDR3 region has 12 residues. The V gene's germline CDR1 is SQVTM and CDR2 ANQGSEA. In blood CD8+ and CD4+ T cells, TCR beta underwent sequencing. TEMRA cells were FACS-enriched, unlike CD8+ and CD4+ T cells, which were negatively isolated. Random-hexamer reverse transcription was applied to roughly 0.45 to 1 ug RNA. Coverage of TCR beta CDR3 amplification by immunoSEQ multiplex PCR extended to 54 Vbeta and 13 Jbeta. TCRdb re-analysed the immunoSEQ multiplex PCR reads in MiXCR, keeping a single row per CDR3 protein. The table records about 200,000 distinct CDR3 sequences, about 95% of them present only once.

What was sequenced was CD4+ T cells from PBMCs. The TCR sequence derives from a human donor in good health. This rearrangement joins TRBV29-1 to TRBJ2-3, with 8 bases identical to TRBD1. The CDR3 DNA reads TGCTGCGACAGGGGCGCTGGAGATACGCAGTATTTT. Its protein is CCDRGAGDTQYF.